Listed below are T cell receptor beta chains from one sample, sequenced in a study of spatial heterogeneity in lung cancer. Via MiXCR, TCRdb re-called the 5' RACE reads, giving one row per CDR3 protein. Of tens of thousands of distinct CDR3 sequences in the sample, over 9.5% were seen once. This specimen was PBMCs, taken at surgery. The receptors shown here come from a male donor with early-stage non-small cell lung cancer. CDR3s include the opening cysteine and the closing phenylalanine or tryptophan. The D gene is left open where the match is weak. Clone size appears in some rows only: once, few, many, or a class for an expanded clone.

j_call clone_size v_call d_call cdr3_aa cdr3_nt
TRBJ1-2 many TRBV29-1 TRBD1 CSAGQGGYGYTF TGCAGCGCGGGACAGGGGGGCTATGGCTACACCTTC
TRBJ2-7 few TRBV30 . CAWSEQVAYEQYF TGTGCCTGGAGTGAACAGGTTGCCTACGAGCAGTACTTC
TRBJ1-1 many TRBV12-3/TRBV12-4 . CASSLQGPTEAFF TGTGCCAGCAGTTTACAGGGCCCTACTGAAGCTTTCTTT
TRBJ2-2 many TRBV6-1 . CASSGGSGDPGELFF TGTGCCAGCAGTGGGGGGTCAGGGGACCCCGGGGAGCTGTTTTTT
TRBJ1-5 many TRBV10-3 TRBD1 CAISESKGAQPQHF TGTGCCATCAGTGAGTCAAAGGGGGCCCAGCCCCAGCATTTT
TRBJ2-7 few TRBV12-3/TRBV12-4 TRBD1 CASSSGTGIYEQYF TGTGCCAGCAGCTCCGGGACAGGGATCTACGAGCAGTACTTC
TRBJ2-2 . TRBV7-2 TRBD1 CASRQSGGRRNTGELFF TGTGCCAGCAGGCAATCAGGGGGACGCCGTAACACCGGGGAGCTGTTTTTT
TRBJ1-6 once TRBV4-3 TRBD1 CASSQSTGRGYNSPLHF TGCGCCAGCAGCCAATCGACAGGGAGGGGATATAATTCACCCCTCCACTTT
TRBJ1-1 many TRBV7-2 . CASRQGPGVTEAFF TGTGCCAGCAGACAAGGACCTGGGGTCACTGAAGCTTTCTTT
TRBJ2-5 few TRBV29-1 TRBD1 CSVIQGVQETQYF TGCAGCGTGATACAGGGGGTCCAAGAGACCCAGTACTTC
TRBJ2-7 . TRBV6-1 TRBD2 CASSLRSVAGGSYEQYF TGTGCCAGCAGCCTCCGGTCCGTAGCGGGAGGCTCCTACGAGCAGTACTTC
TRBJ2-3 few TRBV5-1 . CASSLEEGSTDTQYF TGCGCCAGCAGCTTGGAAGAAGGAAGCACAGATACGCAGTATTTT